This TCR beta chain was identified during a study of cytomegalovirus exposure and HLA in healthy donors. General study points: Later analysis showed TCR association rates varying by HLA locus, highest for DRB1 and lowest for HLA-C. Through in vitro validation, a few CMV-associated chains were shown to be specific for CMV antigens. A later analysis linked about 17,000 TCR beta sequences to HLA alleles at 0.05 false discovery rate.

Remarks on this clone: What it recognizes is unknown.

In the PCR, 60 Vbeta and 13 Jbeta primers were used. TCRdb's copy holds only in-frame clones and misses some; the assay was immunoSEQ multiplex PCR. The sample comprises some 150,000 clones, 87% of which are singletons, and under 0.95% rests with the top ten. The material sequenced was PBMCs. This receptor was taken from a woman in her thirties in good health and CMV-seronegative.

The DNA for the CDR3 is TGTGCCAGCAGCAAGGGGACAGGGAAAGAGACCCAGTACTTC. This codes for CASSKGTGKETQYF. V is TRBV7-6 and J is TRBJ2-5, with TRBD1 matching 9 bases. Germline trimming cut 5 bases from V and 3 bases from J; bases unmatched to any gene: 4. This CDR3 comprises 14 residues. Germline V gene sequence: CDR1 SGHVS, CDR2 FNYEAQ.